Shown below are 24 T cell receptor beta chains from a single sample sequenced in a study of T-cell reconstitution after alpha-beta-depleted transplantation in children. Unique molecular identifiers were used to barcode this TCRbeta library. From the PCR reads, TCRdb called clonotypes with MiXCR, one entry per CDR3 protein. Here the sample spans some 840,000 distinct CDR3 sequences, 15% to 20% being singletons. The sample in question was PBMCs, mostly from graft donor cells, obtained 360 days after TCRalphabeta/CD19-depleted stem cell transplant. Receptors originate from a male patient younger than 18 who had a stem cell transplant for acute lymphoblastic leukemia, so the T cells may come from the graft donor.

The J gene is TRBJ1-3, the V gene TRBV12-3 or TRBV12-4; 8 positions match TRBD1. The V segment lost 5 bases and the J segment 2 bases; nucleotides outside the gene matches: 11. CDR3 size: 17 residues. CDR3 loop: CASSPWTGTLPGNTIYF. The CDR3 DNA sequence: TGTGCCAGCAGTCCATGGACAGGGACTTTGCCTGGAAACACCATATATTTT.

J is TRBJ2-7 and V is TRBV4-2; the D is unclear. Deletions cut 3 bases from V and 3 bases from J, with 9 bases between. From germline, CDR1 is LGHNA and CDR2 YNFKEQ. The CDR3 runs to 13 residues. The CDR3 DNA reads as TGTGCCAGCAGCCACCTGACGGACTACGAGCAGTACTTC. Its protein product is CASSHLTDYEQYF.

This clonotype was seen a few times. V and J are TRBV20-1 and TRBJ1-5; D call uncertain. CDR3 length: 12 amino acids. CDR1 is DFQATT, CDR2 SNEGSKA, per germline (reference sequence). V was trimmed by 1 base and J by 9 bases, leaving 10 bases between them. The CDR3 loop is CSARAEFGPQHF. The CDR3 region has the DNA TGCAGTGCTAGAGCGGAGTTCGGGCCCCAGCATTTT.

This clonotype was found a few times. The chain carries TRBV7-8 and TRBJ2-5, with D possibly matching TRBD1 (6 bases). CDR3 length: 20 residues. Trimming shortened V by 0 bases and J by 5 bases, and 28 bases separated the two germline ends. Germline lookup yields CDR1 SGHVS and CDR2 FQNEAQ. DNA for the CDR3: TGTGCCAGCAGCTTAGCGGTGGACAGTTTCTCGGGACCTCGAGGGGAGACCCAGTACTTC. Amino acids: CASSLAVDSFSGPRGETQYF.

The V and J genes are TRBV5-1 and TRBJ2-5, with 7 positions matching TRBD1. The CDR3 contains 15 residues. Germline trimming cut 3 bases from V and 3 bases from J; bases unmatched to any gene: 8. CDR1 and CDR2 (germline): SGHRS, YFSETQ. The CDR3 DNA sequence: TGCGCCAGCAGCTGGCGAGGGGGCTCGGAAGAGACCCAGTACTTC. Its translation is CASSWRGGSEETQYF.

This clonotype was seen more than once but under ten times. This chain links TRBV11-3 with TRBJ2-2, with 7 nucleotides matching TRBD2. The CDR3 loop spans 14 amino acids. Germline V gene lookup returns CDR1 SGHNT and CDR2 YENEEA. Unmatched junction bases numbered 5, after V lost 4 bases and J lost 6 bases. Here the CDR3 reads CASSSYGGSGELFF. The CDR3, as DNA: TGTGCCAGCAGCTCATACGGGGGGTCCGGGGAGCTGTTTTTT.

This chain links TRBV6-5 with TRBJ1-4, with D tentatively TRBD1 (5 bases). Deletions cut 4 bases from V and 3 bases from J, with 9 bases between. The CDR3 has 14 residues. From germline, CDR1 is MNHEY and CDR2 SVGAGI. CDR3 amino acids: CASSSGPSNEKLFF. The CDR3 nucleotides read TGTGCCAGCAGTTCGGGGCCGTCTAATGAAAAACTGTTTTTT.

This clonotype showed up just a few times. V and J are TRBV12-3 or TRBV12-4 and TRBJ1-1; 7 bases are shared with TRBD1. This CDR3 spans 16 amino acids. Germline trimming cut 6 bases from V and 0 bases from J; bases unmatched to any gene: 10. CDR3 sequence: CASSPTDRKMNTEAFF. The CDR3 bases are TGTGCCAGCAGCCCTACGGACAGGAAGATGAACACTGAAGCTTTCTTT.

The chain joins TRBV7-2 to TRBJ1-4; possibly TRBD1 for D (5 bases). Trimming took off 3 bases at V and 8 bases at J, with 10 bases between the two ends. Germline V CDR1 and CDR2: SGHTA, FQGNSA. This CDR3 is 13 amino acids long. Here the CDR3 DNA reads TGTGCCAGCAGCTTCCAACAGGACGAAAAACTGTTTTTT. Amino acids: CASSFQQDEKLFF. Full variable domain (outside the CDR3, taken from reference TRBV7-2 and TRBJ1-4): GAGVSQSPSNKVTEKGKDVELRCDPISGHTALYWYRQSLGQGLEFLIYFQGNSAPDKSGLPSDRFSAERTGGSVSTLTIQRTQQEDSAVYLCASSFQQDEKLFFGSGTQLSVL.

This clonotype was recorded many times. The rearrangement links TRBV7-6 to TRBJ2-7, with TRBD2 matching over 13 bases. The CDR3 is 15 amino acids. V was pared by 3 bases and J by 3 bases, with 2 bases of the junction left unmatched. Germline V gene lookup returns CDR1 SGHVS and CDR2 FNYEAQ. Here the CDR3 reads CASSLGTSGVYEQYF. The CDR3 DNA is TGTGCCAGCAGCTTGGGGACTAGCGGGGTCTACGAGCAGTACTTC.

This clonotype has at least ten counts. This sequence joins TRBV27 and TRBJ1-5; D remains ambiguous. The length of the CDR3 is 18 residues. Germline loops: CDR1 MNHEY, CDR2 SMNVEV (reference sequence). Trimming took 6 bases from V and 4 from J, leaving 25 bases between them. The DNA for the CDR3 is TGTGCCAGCAGACTGACCATGGACCGAAATCTCCGTAATCAGCCCCAGCATTTT. Residues: CASRLTMDRNLRNQPQHF.

This clonotype was detected only a few times. The chain uses TRBV5-1 and TRBJ2-1, with 11 bases aligning to TRBD2. CDR1 is SGHRS, CDR2 YFSETQ, per germline. Trimming cost V 3 bases and J 7 bases; bases outside gene matches: 9. The CDR3 covers 16 residues. CDR3 nucleotides: TGCGCCAGCAGCTCGCTCGGGACTAGCGGTTGGAATGAGCAGTTCTTC. Translated: CASSSLGTSGWNEQFF.

In its sample, this clonotype was seen a few times. The V gene is TRBV5-1, the J gene TRBJ2-1; D is unresolved. V shed 4 bases and J shed 0 bases, with 14 bases lying between them. CDR3 size: 16 residues. Germline CDR1 SGHRS, CDR2 YFSETQ. CDR3 loop: CASSGFKASSYNEQFF. DNA for the CDR3: TGCGCCAGCAGCGGATTTAAAGCGTCCTCCTACAATGAGCAGTTCTTC.

In this sample, this clonotype turned up a few times. J is TRBJ2-2 and V is TRBV18; possibly TRBD1 for D (6 bases). Trimming pared 3 bases from V and 4 bases from J, leaving 12 bases between. CDR1 is KGHSH, CDR2 LQKENI, per germline. The CDR3 is 15 residues long. The DNA of the CDR3 is TGTGCCAGCTCACCCGGCAGGGGTCGCACCGGGGAGCTGTTTTTT. As protein: CASSPGRGRTGELFF. Looking up the rest from reference TRBV18 and TRBJ2-2 gives the full variable domain: NAGVMQNPRHLVRRRGQEARLRCSPMKGHSHVYWYRQLPEEGLKFMVYLQKENIIDESGMPKERFSAEFPKEGPSILRIQQVVRGDSAAYFCASSPGRGRTGELFFGEGSRLTVL.

This clonotype was seen more than once but under ten times. The V and J genes are TRBV6-1 and TRBJ1-5; D not certain. This CDR3 comprises 16 residues. Germline values: CDR1 MNHNS, CDR2 SASEGT. V lost 3 bases to trimming and J lost 0 bases, with 12 bases between them. CDR3 residues: CASSEVWHYSNQPQHF. The CDR3 region has the DNA TGTGCCAGCAGTGAGGTTTGGCATTATAGCAATCAGCCCCAGCATTTT.

The V call is TRBV7-9, the J call TRBJ1-1; 7 nucleotides line up with TRBD1. The germline gives CDR1 SEHNR, CDR2 FQNEAQ (reference sequence). This CDR3 has 13 amino acids. The trim removed 4 bases at V and 11 bases at J, leaving 10 bases unmatched. The chain's CDR3 is CASSSTGTGRAFF. CDR3 DNA sequence: TGTGCCAGCAGCTCGACAGGGACGGGGCGGGCTTTCTTT.

This clonotype was detected only a few times. This rearrangement joins TRBV7-2 to TRBJ2-7; D gene ambiguous. In germline, CDR1 is SGHTA, CDR2 FQGNSA. The V and J ends lost 2 bases and 8 bases respectively, with 10 bases between them. CDR3 size: 12 residues. CDR3 nucleotide sequence: TGTGCCAGCAGCTTATTAGGAGCAAAGCAGTACTTC. Protein product: CASSLLGAKQYF.

In its sample, this clonotype was seen a few times. The rearrangement joins TRBV20-1 to TRBJ2-4, with D hard to call. The CDR3 totals 16 residues. Looked up from germline, CDR1 is DFQATT and CDR2 is SNEGSKA (reference sequence). The V gene lost 0 bases and the J gene lost 1 base, with 13 bases spanning the gap. The CDR3 here is CSARDQVEWAKNIQYF. The CDR3 DNA follows: TGCAGTGCTAGAGATCAGGTGGAGTGGGCCAAAAACATTCAGTACTTC.

V and J are TRBV12-3 or TRBV12-4 and TRBJ2-2; D possibly corresponds to TRBD2 (6 bases). The CDR3 runs 14 residues. V was shortened by 7 bases and J by 3 bases, with 12 bases between the two germline ends. For the CDR3, the DNA is TGTGCCAGCACCTCCAGCGGGTACACCGGGGAGCTGTTTTTT. Amino acids: CASTSSGYTGELFF.

This clonotype occurred a few times. This chain uses TRBV15 with TRBJ1-5; TRBD1 is a possible D gene (6 bases). V was trimmed by 5 bases and J by 9 bases, leaving 26 bases between them. Germline-derived CDR1 and CDR2 are LNHNV and YYDKDF (reference sequence). The CDR3 is 17 amino acids. The CDR3 DNA reads as TGTGCCACCAGCCTTGTCCTGGACAGCGTAGGGGGAAGGCCCCAGCATTTT. Protein sequence: CATSLVLDSVGGRPQHF.

There are a few counts of this clonotype. CDR3 in DNA: TGTGCCAGCAGCGAACTAGCGATGAGCTCCTACAATGAGCAGTTCTTC. This sequence encodes CASSELAMSSYNEQFF. The J gene is TRBJ2-1, the V gene TRBV9; TRBD2 matches 7 bases. CDR3 length: 16 amino acids. The germline CDR1 and CDR2 sequences are SGDLS and YYNGEE. V lost 3 bases to trimming and J lost 0 bases; unmatched junction nucleotides: 6.

The J gene is TRBJ2-7, the V gene TRBV7-2, with TRBD2 matching over 7 bases. Trimming cost V 6 bases and J 4 bases; bases outside gene matches: 9. The CDR3 is 14 residues long. The V gene's germline CDR1 is SGHTA and CDR2 FQGNSA. CDR3: CASRRGGGRYEQYF. Written as DNA, the CDR3 is TGTGCCAGCAGGAGAGGCGGGGGACGGTACGAGCAGTACTTC.

This chain joins TRBV5-4 and TRBJ2-7, with 13 bases matching TRBD2. This CDR3 has 18 residues. Per the germline V gene, CDR1 is SGHNT and CDR2 is YYREEE (reference sequence). J gave up 4 bases and V 0 bases, and 10 bases lay outside the gene matches. CDR3 bases: TGTGCCAGCAGCTTGGTACTAGCGGGAGGGCACTTCACTTACGAGCAGTACTTC. It codes for CASSLVLAGGHFTYEQYF.

This clonotype was seen once. The chain combines TRBV5-4 with TRBJ1-1, with D perhaps matching TRBD1 (6 bases). The germline V and J ends were trimmed by 5 bases and 6 bases, with 14 bases remaining between them. The CDR3 length is 13 residues. CDR1 and CDR2 from the germline V gene are SGHNT and YYREEE (reference sequence). This chain's CDR3 is CASSHRESPEAFF. As DNA, the CDR3 is TGTGCCAGCAGTCACAGGGAGAGCCCTGAAGCTTTCTTT.